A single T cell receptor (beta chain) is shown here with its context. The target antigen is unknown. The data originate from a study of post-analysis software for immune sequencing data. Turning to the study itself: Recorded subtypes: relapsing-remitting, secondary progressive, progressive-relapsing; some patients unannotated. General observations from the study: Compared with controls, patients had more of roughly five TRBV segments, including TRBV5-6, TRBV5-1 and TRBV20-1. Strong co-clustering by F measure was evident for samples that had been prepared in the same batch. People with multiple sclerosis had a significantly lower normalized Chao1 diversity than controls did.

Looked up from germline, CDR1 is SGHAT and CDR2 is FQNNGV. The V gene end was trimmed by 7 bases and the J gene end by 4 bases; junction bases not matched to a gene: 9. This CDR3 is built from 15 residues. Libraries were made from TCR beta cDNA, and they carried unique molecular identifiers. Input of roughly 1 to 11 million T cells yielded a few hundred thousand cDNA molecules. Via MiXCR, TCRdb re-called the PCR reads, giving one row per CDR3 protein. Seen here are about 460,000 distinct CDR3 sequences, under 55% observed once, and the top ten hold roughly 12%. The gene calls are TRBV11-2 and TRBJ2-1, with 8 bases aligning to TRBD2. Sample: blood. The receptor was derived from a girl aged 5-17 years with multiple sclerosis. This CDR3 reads CASTPIAGNYNEQFF. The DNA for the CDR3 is TGTGCCAGCACCCCCATAGCGGGGAATTACAATGAGCAGTTCTTC. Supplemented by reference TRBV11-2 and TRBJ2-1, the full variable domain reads EAGVAQSPRYKIIEKRQSVAFWCNPISGHATLYWYQQILGQGPKLLIQFQNNGVVDDSQLPKDRFSAERLKGVDSTLKIQPAKLEDSAVYLCASTPIAGNYNEQFFGPGTRLTVL.